This T cell receptor beta chain is from a study of molecular identifiers for immune sequencing clone quantification. Germline CDR1 LGHNA, CDR2 YSLEER. CDR3 size: 17 residues. Regarding this clonotype: Its antigen is as yet unknown. With a much larger clone just one base away, this may be a read error.

One entry per CDR3 protein, called by TCRdb with MiXCR from the PCR reads. The sample lists about 500,000 distinct CDR3 sequences, about a quarter occurring once. The study, taken as a whole, reports: Among some 990,000 naive cells, as was reported, spiked Jurkat TCR RNA from one cell was detectable.

The sequencing input was naive CD8+ T cells from blood, with Jurkat cell RNA spiked in. The subset: FACS-sorted CD8+CD4-CCR7+CD45RA+ naive T cells. The gene calls are TRBV4-3 and TRBJ2-7; perhaps TRBD2 as D (6 bases). This TCR was sampled from a human donor in good health. Some libraries in this study had Jurkat cell RNA spiked in. CDR3 nucleotides: TGCGCCAGCAGCCAAGATCTGCCGGGAGATAGCTCCTACGAGCACTACTTC. This codes for CASSQDLPGDSSYEHYF.